This T cell receptor beta chain was captured by sequencing in a study of shared clonotypes between healthy human individuals. Points from the study as a whole: Approximately 4.5% was the fraction of naive CD4 clonotypes found shared across four donors.

The repertoire was sequenced with immunoSEQ multiplex PCR; TCRdb's copy has only in-frame clones and lacks some. The sample lists 2 million to 2.5 million clones; under 97% were seen once. The germline gives CDR1 GTSNPN, CDR2 SVGIG (reference sequence). The CDR3 loop spans 13 amino acids. Those who donated, Caucasian adults without exception, all lived in Nashville, Tennessee. To note about this clone: What it recognizes is unknown. One junction end disagrees with the germline gene, perhaps due to a read error.

The specimen sequenced was naive CD4+ T cells sorted from blood. The subset denotes: CD45RA+ positively selected. The TCR comes from a man younger than 35 in good health. This chain connects TRBV30 to TRBJ2-7, with 10 bases lining up with TRBD2. The CDR3 nucleotides read TGTACCTGGGCTAGCGGGGGTACCTACGAGCAGTACTTC. The encoded protein is CTWASGGTYEQYF.